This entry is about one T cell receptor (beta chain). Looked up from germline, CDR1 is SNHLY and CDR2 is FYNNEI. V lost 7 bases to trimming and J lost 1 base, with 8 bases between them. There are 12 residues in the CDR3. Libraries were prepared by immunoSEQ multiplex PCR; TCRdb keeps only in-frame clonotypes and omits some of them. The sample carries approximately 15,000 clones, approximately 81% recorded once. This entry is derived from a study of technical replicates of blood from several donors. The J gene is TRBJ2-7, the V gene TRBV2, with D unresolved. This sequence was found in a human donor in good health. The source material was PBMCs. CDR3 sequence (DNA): TGTGCCAGCACCACAGAGTCCTACGAGCAGTACTTC. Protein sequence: CASTTESYEQYF.